The rows below give T cell receptor beta chains drawn from one sample of a study of somatic mutations in cytotoxic T cells in rheumatoid arthritis. Sequencing was performed with immunoSEQ multiplex PCR; in TCRdb, only in-frame clones are kept and a portion is missing. The sample has about 4,800 clones; 78% are singletons. The sequencing used CD8+ T cells sorted from blood, collected at a follow-up visit. All receptors derive from a man aged 35 to 55 with rheumatoid arthritis. The CDR3 runs from the conserved cysteine through the conserved F or W. Fields, in order: V gene, D gene, J gene, clone size, CDR3 protein, CDR3 DNA. The D gene is left open where the match is weak. Clone size is given for some rows only: seen once, a few or many times, or a class if the clone is expanded.

V gene: TRBV4-1
D gene: TRBD1
J gene: TRBJ2-7
clone size: -
CDR3 protein: CASSHPGTGNTYEQYF
CDR3 DNA: TGCGCCAGCAGCCACCCCGGGACAGGGAACACCTACGAGCAGTACTTC

V gene: TRBV28
D gene: -
J gene: TRBJ2-7
clone size: -
CDR3 protein: CASSFNQGAGQYF
CDR3 DNA: TGTGCCAGCAGTTTTAACCAGGGCGCGGGTCAGTACTTC

V gene: TRBV6-1
D gene: TRBD2
J gene: TRBJ2-2
clone size: -
CDR3 protein: CASSDPGLAVTGELFF
CDR3 DNA: TGTGCCAGCAGTGACCCGGGACTAGCGGTCACCGGGGAGCTGTTTTTT

V gene: TRBV28
D gene: -
J gene: TRBJ2-3
clone size: -
CDR3 protein: CASRPDPASWRAEGSDTQYF
CDR3 DNA: TGTGCCAGCAGACCCGACCCGGCGTCGTGGCGGGCCGAGGGGTCAGATACGCAGTATTTT

V gene: TRBV15
D gene: TRBD1
J gene: TRBJ1-5
clone size: -
CDR3 protein: CATSRDREVRNQPQHF
CDR3 DNA: TGTGCCACCAGCAGGGACAGGGAGGTCCGCAATCAGCCCCAGCATTTT

V gene: TRBV9
D gene: -
J gene: TRBJ1-5
clone size: few
CDR3 protein: CASSVGPTFNQPQHF
CDR3 DNA: TGTGCCAGCAGCGTAGGCCCGACTTTCAATCAGCCCCAGCATTTT

V gene: TRBV6-4
D gene: TRBD2
J gene: TRBJ2-3
clone size: -
CDR3 protein: CASSVASGQTDTQYF
CDR3 DNA: TGTGCCAGCAGTGTGGCTAGCGGGCAAACAGATACGCAGTATTTT

V gene: TRBV5-1
D gene: -
J gene: TRBJ2-1
clone size: medium-sized
CDR3 protein: CASSLVLGTWYNEQFF
CDR3 DNA: TGCGCCAGCAGCTTGGTCCTAGGCACGTGGTACAATGAGCAGTTCTTC

V gene: TRBV5-1
D gene: TRBD1
J gene: TRBJ2-6
clone size: -
CDR3 protein: CASSEDRLTSGANVLTF
CDR3 DNA: TGCGCCAGCAGCGAGGACAGGCTGACCTCTGGGGCCAACGTCCTGACTTTC

V gene: TRBV27
D gene: TRBD2
J gene: TRBJ2-1
clone size: medium-sized
CDR3 protein: CASRRGGVNNEQFF
CDR3 DNA: TGTGCCAGCAGGCGCGGGGGGGTGAACAATGAGCAGTTCTTC

V gene: TRBV13
D gene: TRBD2
J gene: TRBJ2-7
clone size: -
CDR3 protein: CASSFSRSGTSTSYEQYF
CDR3 DNA: TGTGCCAGCAGCTTTTCGCGCTCCGGGACTAGCACTTCCTACGAGCAGTACTTC

V gene: TRBV9
D gene: -
J gene: TRBJ1-1
clone size: medium-sized
CDR3 protein: CASSASYREGTEAFF
CDR3 DNA: TGTGCCAGCAGCGCTAGTTACAGGGAGGGGACTGAAGCTTTCTTT

V gene: TRBV9
D gene: -
J gene: TRBJ2-5
clone size: -
CDR3 protein: CASSVGGANQETQYF
CDR3 DNA: TGTGCCAGCAGCGTAGGGGGCGCGAACCAAGAGACCCAGTACTTC

V gene: TRBV7-2
D gene: -
J gene: TRBJ2-5
clone size: -
CDR3 protein: CASSLRGVWETQYF
CDR3 DNA: TGTGCCAGCAGCTTAAGGGGAGTATGGGAGACCCAGTACTTC

V gene: TRBV6-5
D gene: -
J gene: TRBJ2-4
clone size: -
CDR3 protein: CASSYSRKGRDIQYF
CDR3 DNA: TGTGCCAGCAGTTACTCGCGGAAGGGTCGGGACATTCAGTACTTC

V gene: TRBV27
D gene: -
J gene: TRBJ2-7
clone size: medium-sized
CDR3 protein: CASSPSGRGYEQYF
CDR3 DNA: TGTGCCAGCAGTCCCTCCGGCAGGGGTTACGAGCAGTACTTC

V gene: TRBV11-1
D gene: -
J gene: TRBJ2-7
clone size: once
CDR3 protein: CASSLVGISPSREQYF
CDR3 DNA: TGTGCCAGCAGCTTAGTCGGGATCTCCCCCTCGAGAGAGCAGTACTTC

V gene: TRBV28
D gene: -
J gene: TRBJ1-2
clone size: -
CDR3 protein: CASGLPRTEYFYGYTF
CDR3 DNA: TGTGCCAGCGGTTTACCCCGGACAGAATATTTCTATGGCTACACCTTC

V gene: TRBV27
D gene: -
J gene: TRBJ2-2
clone size: -
CDR3 protein: CASSLMGTGELFF
CDR3 DNA: TGTGCCAGCAGTTTAATGGGCACCGGGGAGCTGTTTTTT

V gene: TRBV7-9
D gene: TRBD1
J gene: TRBJ1-4
clone size: -
CDR3 protein: CASSFRTGGAFTNEKLFF
CDR3 DNA: TGTGCCAGCAGCTTCAGGACAGGGGGCGCCTTCACTAATGAAAAACTGTTTTTT

V gene: TRBV6-1
D gene: TRBD2
J gene: TRBJ2-1
clone size: -
CDR3 protein: CASRTLAGDYNEQFF
CDR3 DNA: TGTGCCAGCAGGACACTAGCGGGAGATTACAATGAGCAGTTCTTC

V gene: TRBV7-9
D gene: -
J gene: TRBJ1-1
clone size: -
CDR3 protein: CASSWMNTEAFF
CDR3 DNA: TGTGCCAGCAGCTGGATGAACACTGAAGCTTTCTTT

V gene: TRBV30
D gene: -
J gene: TRBJ1-2
clone size: -
CDR3 protein: CAWRLPRGDPNYGYTF
CDR3 DNA: TGTGCCTGGAGGCTCCCCCGGGGGGACCCTAACTATGGCTACACCTTC

V gene: TRBV25-1
D gene: -
J gene: TRBJ2-7
clone size: once
CDR3 protein: CASSPTGDGQYF
CDR3 DNA: TGTGCCAGCAGCCCTACGGGAGACGGGCAGTACTTC

V gene: TRBV9
D gene: -
J gene: TRBJ2-5
clone size: -
CDR3 protein: CASLARGKETQYF
CDR3 DNA: TGTGCCAGCCTCGCCCGGGGGAAAGAGACCCAGTACTTC

V gene: TRBV5-4
D gene: -
J gene: TRBJ2-7
clone size: -
CDR3 protein: CASSQGLDSYEQYF
CDR3 DNA: TGCGCCAGCAGCCAAGGACTCGACTCCTACGAGCAGTACTTC

V gene: TRBV5-1
D gene: -
J gene: TRBJ1-5
clone size: -
CDR3 protein: CASSLKGGSNQPQHF
CDR3 DNA: TGCGCCAGCAGCTTGAAGGGGGGCAGCAATCAGCCCCAGCATTTT

V gene: TRBV4-2
D gene: -
J gene: TRBJ2-2
clone size: -
CDR3 protein: CASSPLLGVNTGELFF
CDR3 DNA: TGTGCCAGCAGCCCCCTTCTTGGGGTTAACACCGGGGAGCTGTTTTTT